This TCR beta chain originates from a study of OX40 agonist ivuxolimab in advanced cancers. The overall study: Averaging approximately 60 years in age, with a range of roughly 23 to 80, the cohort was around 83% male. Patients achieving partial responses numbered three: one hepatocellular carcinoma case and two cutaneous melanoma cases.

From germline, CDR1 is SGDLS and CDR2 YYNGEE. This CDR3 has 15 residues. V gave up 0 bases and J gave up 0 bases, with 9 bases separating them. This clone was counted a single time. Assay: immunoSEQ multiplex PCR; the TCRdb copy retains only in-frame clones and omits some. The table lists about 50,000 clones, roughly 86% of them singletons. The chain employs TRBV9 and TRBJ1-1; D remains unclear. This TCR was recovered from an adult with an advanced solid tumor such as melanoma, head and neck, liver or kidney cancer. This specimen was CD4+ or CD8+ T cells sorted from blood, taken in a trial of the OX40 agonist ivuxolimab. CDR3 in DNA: TGTGCCAGCAGCGTAGGCGGGCGATTGAACACTGAAGCTTTCTTT. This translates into CASSVGGRLNTEAFF.